This section outlines one T cell receptor (beta chain) sequence together with its context. In germline, CDR1 is GTSNPN, CDR2 SVGIG (reference sequence). This CDR3 spans 13 amino acids. Trimming took 6 bases from V and 4 from J, leaving 15 bases between them. This specimen comes from a study of blood T cell repertoires in COVID-19. On the study more broadly: The cDNA or gDNA used as material had been derived from T cells, B-cell-depleted T cells, or PBMCs.

Only in-frame clones appear in the TCRdb table, and some are missing; sequencing was by immunoSEQ multiplex PCR. Here the sample spans 50,000 or so clones, around 90% being singletons. The sequenced sample was peripheral blood. This chain joins TRBV30 and TRBJ1-2; D perhaps matches TRBD1 (5 bases). This TCR was recovered from a man in his sixties with active COVID-19. The CDR3, as DNA: TGTGCCTGCCCGTCCTCAGGGATCTATGGCTACACCTTC. Protein: CACPSSGIYGYTF.